These 8 T cell receptor beta chains were all obtained from the same sample, sequenced in a study of T cells in Graves' hyperthyroidism and ophthalmopathy. Template material for amplifying TCR beta CDR3 regions consisted of RNA transcripts. With the HTBI primer set, the TCR CDR3 went through a first round of RT-PCR. TCRdb redid the calling of the multiplex PCR reads with MiXCR, one entry per CDR3 protein. The sample carries 40,000 to 55,000 distinct CDR3 sequences, approximately 49% recorded once. The sample consisted of peripheral blood or thyroid tissue (not recorded which). Receptors originate from a woman aged 45-65 years with Graves' hyperthyroidism.

The genes are TRBV7-2 and TRBJ1-2; no definite D call. The V gene lost 1 base and the J gene lost 3 bases, with 6 bases spanning the gap. In germline, CDR1 is SGHTA, CDR2 FQGNSA. The CDR3 has 13 amino acids. The CDR3 loop reads CASSLGAYYGYTF. The CDR3, as DNA: TGTGCCAGCAGCTTAGGTGCCTACTATGGCTACACCTTC.

The V and J genes are TRBV28 and TRBJ1-6, with no clear D. With 6 bases removed from V and 13 bases from J, the gap between germline ends came to 22 bases. CDR3 length equals 15 residues. From germline, CDR1 is MDHEN and CDR2 SYDVKM. CDR3 nucleotide sequence: TGTGCCAGCAGGAGGGATGCCTCCTATAATCCGCCCCTCCACTTT. Its translation is CASRRDASYNPPLHF.

This clonotype was recorded at least ten times. The chain joins TRBV20-1 to TRBJ2-7; the D gene could be TRBD1 or TRBD2 (7 bases each). This CDR3 has 15 amino acids. Trimming took 1 base from V and 6 from J, leaving 19 bases between them. CDR1 is DFQATT and CDR2 is SNEGSKA in the germline V gene (reference sequence). The DNA for the CDR3 is TGCAGTGCTAGAGCTGGGGAGGGGGCCAGGGTCGAGCAGTACTTC. This sequence encodes CSARAGEGARVEQYF.

This chain links TRBV7-2 with TRBJ2-3; 11 bases align to TRBD2. J gave up 2 bases and V 6 bases, and 4 bases lay outside the gene matches. The CDR3 extends over 15 amino acids. CDR1 is SGHTA, CDR2 FQGNSA, per germline. The CDR3 reads CASSRGLAVTDTQYF. The CDR3 DNA reads TGTGCCAGCAGTAGGGGACTAGCGGTCACAGATACGCAGTATTTT.

This clonotype was counted ten times or more. CDR3: CSARVPGVIFNEQYF. DNA for the CDR3: TGCAGTGCTAGAGTACCGGGAGTGATATTCAACGAGCAGTACTTC. The chain has TRBV20-1 and TRBJ2-7, with D possibly TRBD2 on 6 matching bases. Per the germline V gene, CDR1 is DFQATT and CDR2 is SNEGSKA (reference sequence). The CDR3 loop spans 15 amino acids. V lost 1 base to trimming and J lost 5 bases, with 18 bases between them.

The chain is built from TRBV9 and TRBJ2-7; 16 bases agree with TRBD2. Germline V gene data show CDR1 as SGDLS and CDR2 as YYNGEE. With V trimmed by 4 bases and J by 4 bases, 8 bases remained unmatched. This CDR3 is built from 17 residues. For the CDR3, the DNA is TGTGCCAGCAGCCCTTCGGGACTAGCGGGAGGGATATACGAGCAGTACTTC. This codes for CASSPSGLAGGIYEQYF.

This chain links TRBV10-3 with TRBJ1-2; 8 bases match TRBD1. There are 14 residues in the CDR3. The germline V gene encodes CDR1 ENHRY and CDR2 SYGVKD. The ends lost 6 bases at V and 8 bases at J; junction bases unmatched: 11. The CDR3 loop reads CAIRAAGGGAGYTF. Here the CDR3 DNA reads TGTGCCATCAGGGCCGCAGGGGGCGGTGCGGGCTACACCTTC.

CDR3 nucleotides: TGTGCCAGCAGCCCGGTGCAGCGGGAGGTGTACGAGCAGTACTTC. This gives the protein CASSPVQREVYEQYF. The chain carries TRBV7-2 and TRBJ2-7, with TRBD2 identical over 9 bases. With 5 bases clipped from V and 4 bases from J, the junction kept 9 bases outside the gene matches. Germline V gene lookup returns CDR1 SGHTA and CDR2 FQGNSA. CDR3 length: 15 residues.